The entry below describes one TCR beta chain. What it binds is not known. The sample holds other DNA sequences that translate to the same CDR3. The germline V gene encodes CDR1 MNHEY and CDR2 SVGAGI. The germline V and J ends were trimmed by 6 bases and 2 bases, with 7 bases remaining between them. CDR3 size: 12 residues. Expressed TCRB transcripts were sequenced because the entire RNA isolate underwent reverse transcription. Clones were sequenced by immunoSEQ multiplex PCR, and TCRdb holds only the in-frame ones, with some missing. The table has about 710,000 clones, over 11% seen once. The entry originates in a study of beta chain features in type 1 diabetes. The study's findings and limits: All four CD4+ subsets of Type 1 diabetes patients contained TCRB CDR3s that were moderately but significantly shorter.

The origin of this receptor is a man in his late teens or twenties with type 1 diabetes. The chain uses TRBV6-5 and TRBJ1-2, with a tentative D call TRBD1 (5 bases). The material sequenced was naive CD4+ T cells from blood. The CDR3, as DNA: TGTGCCAGCAGGCCAGGGAACTATGGCTACACCTTC. It is translated as CASRPGNYGYTF.